This TCR beta chain was documented in a study of long-term antiretroviral therapy in people with HIV. The CDR3 spans 16 residues. V was pared by 2 bases and J by 0 bases, with 11 bases between. CDR1 and CDR2 from the germline V gene are MNHNS and SASEGT. Sequencing used immunoSEQ v3.0 at survey level. The repertoire was sequenced with immunoSEQ multiplex PCR; TCRdb's copy has only in-frame clones and lacks some. The sample shows about 12,000 clones, 79% of them seen only once. The material was unsorted PBMCs, obtained 0.8 years before starting antiretroviral therapy. The source is a woman aged 40 to 50 with HIV. V gene TRBV6-1 combines with J gene TRBJ2-4, with D perhaps matching TRBD2 (6 bases). For the CDR3, the DNA is TGTGCCAGCAGTGAATGGGACTCCCTAGCCAAAAACATTCAGTACTTC. It encodes CASSEWDSLAKNIQYF.